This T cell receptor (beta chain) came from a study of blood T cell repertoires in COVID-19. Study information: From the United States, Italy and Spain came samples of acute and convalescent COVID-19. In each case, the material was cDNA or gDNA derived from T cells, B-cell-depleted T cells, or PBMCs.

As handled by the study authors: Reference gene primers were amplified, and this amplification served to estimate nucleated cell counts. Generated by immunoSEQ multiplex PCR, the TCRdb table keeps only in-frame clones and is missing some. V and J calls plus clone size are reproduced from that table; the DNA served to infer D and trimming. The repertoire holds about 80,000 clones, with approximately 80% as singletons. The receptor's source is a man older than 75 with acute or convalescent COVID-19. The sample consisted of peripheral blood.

The CDR3 DNA sequence: TGTGCCAGCTCACCACCCCTAGGCGACAGCACTGAAGCTTTCTTT. Its translation: CASSPPLGDSTEAFF. The J gene is TRBJ1-1, the V gene TRBV18; TRBD1 might be the D (5 bases). The CDR3 consists of 15 residues. V shed 0 bases and J shed 4 bases, with 12 bases lying between them. Germline V gene data show CDR1 as KGHSH and CDR2 as LQKENI.